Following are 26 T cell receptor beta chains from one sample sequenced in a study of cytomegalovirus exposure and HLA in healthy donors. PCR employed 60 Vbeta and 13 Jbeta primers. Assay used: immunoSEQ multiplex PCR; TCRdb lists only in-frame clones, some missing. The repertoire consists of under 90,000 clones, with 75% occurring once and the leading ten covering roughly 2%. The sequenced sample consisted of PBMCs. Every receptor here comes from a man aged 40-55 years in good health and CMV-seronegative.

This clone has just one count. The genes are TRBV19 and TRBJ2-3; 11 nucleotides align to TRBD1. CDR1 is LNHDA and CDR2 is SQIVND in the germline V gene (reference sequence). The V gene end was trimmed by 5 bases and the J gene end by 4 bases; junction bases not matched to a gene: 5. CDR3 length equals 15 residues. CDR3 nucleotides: TGTGCCAGTAGTCCCTGGGACAGGGGGTCAGATACGCAGTATTTT. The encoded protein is CASSPWDRGSDTQYF.

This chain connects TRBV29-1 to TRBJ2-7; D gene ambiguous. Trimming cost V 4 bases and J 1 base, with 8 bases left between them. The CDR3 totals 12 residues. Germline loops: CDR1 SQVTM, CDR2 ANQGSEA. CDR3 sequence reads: CSVGRGSYEQYF. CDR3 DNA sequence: TGCAGCGTTGGGCGAGGTTCCTACGAGCAGTACTTC.

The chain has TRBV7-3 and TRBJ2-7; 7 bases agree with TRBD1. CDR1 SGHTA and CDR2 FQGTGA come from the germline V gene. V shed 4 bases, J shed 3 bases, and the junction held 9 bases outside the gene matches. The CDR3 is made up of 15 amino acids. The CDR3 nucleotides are TGTGCCAGCAGCTCTACCGCCGGGACAGTCTACGAGCAGTACTTC. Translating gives CASSSTAGTVYEQYF.

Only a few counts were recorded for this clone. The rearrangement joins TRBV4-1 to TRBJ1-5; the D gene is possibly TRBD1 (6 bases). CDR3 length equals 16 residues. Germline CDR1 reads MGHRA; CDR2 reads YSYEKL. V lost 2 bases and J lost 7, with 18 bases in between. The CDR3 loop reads CASSQPGQGGLQPQHF. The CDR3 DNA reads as TGCGCCAGCAGCCAACCGGGTCAAGGGGGTTTGCAGCCCCAGCATTTT.

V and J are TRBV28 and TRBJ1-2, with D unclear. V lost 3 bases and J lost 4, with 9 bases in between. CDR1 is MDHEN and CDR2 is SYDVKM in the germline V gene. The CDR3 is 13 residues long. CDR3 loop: CASSLEKSYGYTF. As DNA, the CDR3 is TGTGCCAGCAGTTTGGAGAAGTCCTATGGCTACACCTTC.

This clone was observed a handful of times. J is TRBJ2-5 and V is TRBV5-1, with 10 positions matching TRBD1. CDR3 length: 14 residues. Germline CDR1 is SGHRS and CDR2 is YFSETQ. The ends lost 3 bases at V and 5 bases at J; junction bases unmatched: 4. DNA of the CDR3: TGCGCCAGCAGCTCGACAGGGGGCAGCGAGACCCAGTACTTC. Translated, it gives CASSSTGGSETQYF.

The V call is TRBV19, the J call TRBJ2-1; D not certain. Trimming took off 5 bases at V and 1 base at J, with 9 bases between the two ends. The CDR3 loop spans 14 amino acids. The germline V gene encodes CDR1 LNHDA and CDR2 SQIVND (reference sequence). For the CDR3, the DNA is TGTGCCAGTAGTCGGCAGGAATCCTACAATGAGCAGTTCTTC. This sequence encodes CASSRQESYNEQFF.

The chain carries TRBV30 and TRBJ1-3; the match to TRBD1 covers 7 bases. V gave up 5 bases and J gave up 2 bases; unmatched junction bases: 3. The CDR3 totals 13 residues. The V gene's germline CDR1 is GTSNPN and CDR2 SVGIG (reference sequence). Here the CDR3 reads CAWATGTGNTIYF. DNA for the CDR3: TGTGCCTGGGCGACAGGGACTGGAAACACCATATATTTT.

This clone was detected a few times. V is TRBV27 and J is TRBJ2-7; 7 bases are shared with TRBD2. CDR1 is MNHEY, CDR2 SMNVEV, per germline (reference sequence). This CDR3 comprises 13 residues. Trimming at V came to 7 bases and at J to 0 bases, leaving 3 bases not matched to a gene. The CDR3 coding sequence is TGTGCCAGCAAGCGCGGGAGCTCCTACGAGCAGTACTTC. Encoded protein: CASKRGSSYEQYF.

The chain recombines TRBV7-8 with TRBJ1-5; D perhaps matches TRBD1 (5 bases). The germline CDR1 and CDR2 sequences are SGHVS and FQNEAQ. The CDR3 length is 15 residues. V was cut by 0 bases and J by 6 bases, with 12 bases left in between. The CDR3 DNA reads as TGTGCCAGCAGCTTAGCTCGAACAGGTGGTCAGCCCCAGCATTTT. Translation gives CASSLARTGGQPQHF. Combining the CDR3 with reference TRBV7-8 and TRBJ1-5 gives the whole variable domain GAGVSQSPRYKVAKRGQDVALRCDPISGHVSLFWYQQALGQGPEFLTYFQNEAQLDKSGLPSDRFFAERPEGSVSTLKIQRTQQEDSAVYLCASSLARTGGQPQHFGDGTRLSIL.

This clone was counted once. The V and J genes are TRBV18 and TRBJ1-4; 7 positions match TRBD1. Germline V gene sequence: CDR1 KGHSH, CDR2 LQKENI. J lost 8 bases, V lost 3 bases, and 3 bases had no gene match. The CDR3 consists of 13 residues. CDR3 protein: CASSPGTAEKLFF. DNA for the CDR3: TGTGCCAGCTCACCCGGGACAGCCGAAAAACTGTTTTTT. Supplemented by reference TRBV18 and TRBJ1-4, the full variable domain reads NAGVMQNPRHLVRRRGQEARLRCSPMKGHSHVYWYRQLPEEGLKFMVYLQKENIIDESGMPKERFSAEFPKEGPSILRIQQVVRGDSAAYFCASSPGTAEKLFFGSGTQLSVL.

The CDR3 sequence is CASTPGEVLGKLFF. DNA of the CDR3: TGTGCCAGCACTCCCGGGGAGGTTCTAGGAAAACTGTTTTTT. This chain uses TRBV28 with TRBJ1-4; D gene uncertain. Germline V gene data show CDR1 as MDHEN and CDR2 as SYDVKM. Between the trimmed V and J ends, which lost 7 bases and 10 bases, there was a span of 19 bases. The CDR3 has 14 residues.

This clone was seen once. Here the CDR3 reads CASSLVPASGRARTTDTQYF. The CDR3 DNA reads TGTGCCAGCAGCTTAGTGCCGGCTAGCGGGAGGGCTCGAACGACAGATACGCAGTATTTT. The chain recombines TRBV7-6 with TRBJ2-3, with 12 bases aligning to TRBD2. Trimming cost V 1 base and J 3 bases; bases outside gene matches: 14. This CDR3 has 20 amino acids. Germline assignment: CDR1 SGHVS and CDR2 FNYEAQ.

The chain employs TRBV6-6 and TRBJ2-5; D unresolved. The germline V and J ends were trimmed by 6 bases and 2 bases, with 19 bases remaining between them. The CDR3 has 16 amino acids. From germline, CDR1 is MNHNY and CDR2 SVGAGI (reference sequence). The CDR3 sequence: CASRPPSQLQQETQYF. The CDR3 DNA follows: TGTGCCAGCAGACCCCCCAGTCAACTACAACAAGAGACCCAGTACTTC.

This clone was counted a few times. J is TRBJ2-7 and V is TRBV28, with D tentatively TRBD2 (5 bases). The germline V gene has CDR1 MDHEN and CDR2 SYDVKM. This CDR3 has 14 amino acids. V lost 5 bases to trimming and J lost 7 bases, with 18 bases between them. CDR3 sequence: CASSPPSRPGEQYF. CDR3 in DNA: TGTGCCAGCAGTCCCCCATCCAGGCCGGGAGAGCAGTACTTC.

Here the CDR3 DNA reads TGTGCCACCAGGGCTAGCGGGGGGTACGAGCAGTACTTC. Translation: CATRASGGYEQYF. This chain uses TRBV15 with TRBJ2-7; 11 nucleotides align to TRBD2. V lost 6 bases and J lost 4; bases outside the gene matches: 2. This CDR3 is 13 amino acids long. Germline CDR1 and CDR2: LNHNV and YYDKDF (reference sequence).

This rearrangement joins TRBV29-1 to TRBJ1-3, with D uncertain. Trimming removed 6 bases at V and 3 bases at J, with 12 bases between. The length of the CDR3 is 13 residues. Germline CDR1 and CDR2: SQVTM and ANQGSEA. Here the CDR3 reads CSVRSLGGNTIYF. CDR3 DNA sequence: TGCAGCGTGCGTTCCCTTGGTGGAAACACCATATATTTT.

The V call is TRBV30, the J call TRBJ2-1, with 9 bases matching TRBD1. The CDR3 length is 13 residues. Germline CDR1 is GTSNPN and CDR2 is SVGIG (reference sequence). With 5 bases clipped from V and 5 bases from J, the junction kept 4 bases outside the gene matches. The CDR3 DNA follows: TGTGCCTGGGGGGGACAGGGAAACAATGAGCAGTTCTTC. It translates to CAWGGQGNNEQFF.

The chain's CDR3 is CAWSRGIAGGDTQYF. The CDR3 DNA reads as TGTGCCTGGAGCCGGGGGATAGCGGGGGGCGATACGCAGTATTTT. This chain uses TRBV30 with TRBJ2-3; 10 bases map to TRBD2. The V gene's germline CDR1 is GTSNPN and CDR2 SVGIG (reference sequence). Unmatched junction bases numbered 9, after V lost 3 bases and J lost 6 bases. The CDR3 extends over 15 amino acids.

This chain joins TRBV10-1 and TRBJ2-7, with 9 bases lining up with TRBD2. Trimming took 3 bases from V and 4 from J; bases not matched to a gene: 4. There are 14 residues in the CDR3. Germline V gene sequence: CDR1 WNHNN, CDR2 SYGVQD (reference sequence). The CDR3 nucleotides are TGCGCCAGCAGTGAAGCTAGCGGGGTTTACGAGCAGTACTTC. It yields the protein CASSEASGVYEQYF.

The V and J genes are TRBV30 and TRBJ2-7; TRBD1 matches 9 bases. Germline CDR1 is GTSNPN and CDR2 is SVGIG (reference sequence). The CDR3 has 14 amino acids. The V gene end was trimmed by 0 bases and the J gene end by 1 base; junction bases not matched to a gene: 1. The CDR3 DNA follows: TGTGCCTGGAGTGTCGGGACAGGGTCCTACGAGCAGTACTTC. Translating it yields CAWSVGTGSYEQYF.

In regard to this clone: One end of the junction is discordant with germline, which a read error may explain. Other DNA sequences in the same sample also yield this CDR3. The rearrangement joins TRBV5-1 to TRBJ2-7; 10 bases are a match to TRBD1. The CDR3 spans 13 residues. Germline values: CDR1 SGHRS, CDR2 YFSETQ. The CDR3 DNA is TGCGCCAGCAGTTTGGACAGGGGGTACGAGCAGTACTTC. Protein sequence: CASSLDRGYEQYF.

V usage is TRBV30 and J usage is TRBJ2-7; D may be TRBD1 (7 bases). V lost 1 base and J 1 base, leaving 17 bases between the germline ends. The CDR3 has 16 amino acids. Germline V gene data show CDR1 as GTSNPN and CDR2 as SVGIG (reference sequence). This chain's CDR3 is CAWSGEVGQLSYEQYF. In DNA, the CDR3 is TGTGCCTGGAGTGGGGAGGTGGGACAGTTATCCTACGAGCAGTACTTC.

The CDR3 nucleotides read TGCGCCAGCAGCCAGGAACAGGGGCGTCAGCCCCAGCATTTT. This encodes CASSQEQGRQPQHF. The chain is built from TRBV4-1 and TRBJ1-5; 7 bases line up with TRBD1. Germline CDR1 is MGHRA and CDR2 is YSYEKL. J was trimmed by 6 bases and V by 3 bases; bases with no gene match: 5. This CDR3 is built from 14 residues.

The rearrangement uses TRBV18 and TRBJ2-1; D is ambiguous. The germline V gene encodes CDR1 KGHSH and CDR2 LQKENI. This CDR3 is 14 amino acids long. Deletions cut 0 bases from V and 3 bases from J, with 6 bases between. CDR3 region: CASSPPQVYNEQFF. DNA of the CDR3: TGTGCCAGCTCACCACCACAAGTCTACAATGAGCAGTTCTTC.

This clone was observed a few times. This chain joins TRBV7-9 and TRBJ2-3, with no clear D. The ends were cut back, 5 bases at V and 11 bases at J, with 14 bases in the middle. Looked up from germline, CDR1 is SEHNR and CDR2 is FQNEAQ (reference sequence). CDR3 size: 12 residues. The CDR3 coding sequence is TGTGCCAGCAGCCCGGAGACCCGTTGGCAGTATTTT. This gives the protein CASSPETRWQYF.